This T cell receptor (beta chain) was identified in a study of blood T cell repertoires in COVID-19. Study at large: Spain, Italy and the United States supplied samples that represented acute and convalescent COVID-19.

Seattle researchers signed up patients amid active infection and tracked them longitudinally. TCRdb's table, derived via immunoSEQ multiplex PCR, lists solely in-frame clones and lacks some. The sample comprises fewer than 350,000 clones, approximately 86% of which are singletons, and approximately 14% rests with the top ten. The CDR3 length is 13 residues. Per the germline V gene, CDR1 is MNHNS and CDR2 is SASEGT. Trimming stripped 1 base from V and 5 bases from J, with 7 bases between. This receptor was obtained from an older woman with COVID-19, enrolled during active disease. The V and J genes are TRBV6-1 and TRBJ2-3; possible D gene TRBD1, 6 bases. The sequenced sample was peripheral blood. CDR3 nucleotides: TGTGCCAGCAGTGAAGAGGGGGAAGATACGCAGTATTTT. Its translation: CASSEEGEDTQYF.